The 3 T cell receptor beta chains presented below share a single source sample, sequenced in a study of T cell repertoires in cytomegalovirus infection. TCRdb processed the reads anew with MiXCR; each CDR3 protein has one entry. Of fewer than 250,000 distinct CDR3 sequences in the sample, 9% to 15% were seen once. The sample consisted of PBMCs. The receptors originated from a human donor in good health (CMV status not recorded). Some clones in this sample may be carry-over from other donors' samples.

The genes are TRBV11-2 and TRBJ2-3, with a possible D match to TRBD2 (7 bases). This CDR3 has 17 residues. Trimming pared 7 bases from V and 1 base from J, leaving 21 bases between. The germline gives CDR1 SGHAT, CDR2 FQNNGV. CDR3 residues: CASILLGRGRGTDTQYF. In DNA form, the CDR3 reads TGTGCCAGCATCCTCCTAGGGCGGGGGCGCGGCACAGATACGCAGTATTTT.

At least ten counts were recorded for this clonotype. The chain recombines TRBV19 with TRBJ2-2; perhaps TRBD1 as D (6 bases). The length of the CDR3 is 14 residues. CDR1 and CDR2 from the germline V gene are LNHDA and SQIVND (reference sequence). V shed 10 bases and J shed 0 bases, with 12 bases lying between them. The CDR3 sequence: CATVDRTNTGELFF. DNA for the CDR3: TGTGCCACCGTGGACAGAACGAACACCGGGGAGCTGTTTTTT.

J is TRBJ2-1 and V is TRBV7-7; TRBD1 matches at 11 bases. The CDR3 is 15 residues long. Germline CDR1 is SSHAT and CDR2 is FNYEAQ (reference sequence). V gave up 1 base and J gave up 9 bases; unmatched junction bases: 5. CDR3 residues: CASSLGGQGASEQFF. The CDR3 DNA reads as TGTGCCAGCAGCTTAGGTGGACAGGGGGCGAGTGAGCAGTTCTTC.